This T cell receptor (beta chain) was retrieved from a study of T cells in Graves' hyperthyroidism and ophthalmopathy. Whole-study findings and limits: Among clonotypes expanded in thyroid above 0.001, most were also found in blood.

The J segment lost 0 bases and the V segment lost 10 bases, leaving 11 bases of the junction unmatched. Looked up from germline, CDR1 is ENHRY and CDR2 is SYGVKD. CDR3 length equals 15 residues. On this clonotype: Its matching antigen is unknown.

Amplified TCR beta CDR3 regions came from RNA transcripts. Initially, a first-round RT-PCR of the TCR CDR3 employed the HTBI primer set. MiXCR was run by TCRdb on the multiplex PCR reads, yielding one entry per CDR3 protein. Altogether about 840,000 distinct CDR3 sequences are present, roughly 40% being singletons, with the ten largest covering about 9%. The chain carries TRBV10-3 and TRBJ2-7; 8 bases agree with TRBD2. Sequenced sample: blood. The receptor was derived from a man between 18 and 35 years old with Graves' hyperthyroidism. CDR3 coding DNA: TGTGCCACCCTCGGGGGCGGGAGGAGCTCCTACGAGCAGTACTTC. Protein: CATLGGGRSSYEQYF.